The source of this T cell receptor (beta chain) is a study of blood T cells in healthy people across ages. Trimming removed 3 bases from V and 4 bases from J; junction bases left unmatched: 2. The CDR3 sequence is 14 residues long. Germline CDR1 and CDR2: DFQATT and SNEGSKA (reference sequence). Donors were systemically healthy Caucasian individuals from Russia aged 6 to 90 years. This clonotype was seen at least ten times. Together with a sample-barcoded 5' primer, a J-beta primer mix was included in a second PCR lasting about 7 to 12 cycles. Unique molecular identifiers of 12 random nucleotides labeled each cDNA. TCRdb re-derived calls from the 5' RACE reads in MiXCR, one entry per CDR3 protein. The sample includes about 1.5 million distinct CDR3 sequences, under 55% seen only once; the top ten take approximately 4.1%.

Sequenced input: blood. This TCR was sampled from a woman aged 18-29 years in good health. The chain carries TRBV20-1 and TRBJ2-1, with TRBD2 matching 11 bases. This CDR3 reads CSARGLAEYNEQFF. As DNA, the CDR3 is TGCAGTGCTAGGGGACTAGCGGAATACAATGAGCAGTTCTTC.